The entry below describes one TCR beta chain. This clone's antigen is unknown. Per-nucleotide qualities are absent, and no much larger clonotype sits a single base away. This record belongs to a study of molecular identifiers for immune sequencing clone quantification listed by TCRdb under 2018. Regarding the study in general: For a replicate experiment, RNA from approximately 20,000 or 100,000 naive CD8 T cells was divided into five aliquots, of which four were sequenced. This methods study benchmarked molecular-identifier clustering-based TCR repertoire sequencing (MIDCIRS) and TCR RNA copy counting, using CD8 T cells to do so. Study-level results and caveats: The naive libraries included spiked-in Jurkat TCR RNA (roughly 11 copies' worth), and this RNA is not part of the donor repertoire. In CMV-specific effector cells, clones with more than 20 RNA copies contained over 99% of molecules, whereas in naive cells such clones contained under 1% of molecules. Modeling estimated 2.5 to 3.5 recovered TCR RNA copies per cell, compared with about 10 by digital PCR, which implies 30% to 35% capture efficiency. A single cell's worth of spiked-in Jurkat TCR RNA was reported detectable even among one million naive CD8 T cells. Highly expanded clone sizes could be underestimated because identical TCR molecules may share a barcode. Without barcode sub-clustering, chimeric consensus sequences inflated TCR diversity; chimeras reached as high as 47%.

The library was obtained by PCR. Instrument on record: Illumina HiSeq 4000. Bulk TCR libraries were generated as previously described, with the TCR primers listed in Table S5 used. Purification of total RNA was performed with the Qiagen AllPrep DNA/RNA kit. Reads from multiple sequencing runs of the same library were pooled before analysis. Per the authors' processing: Reads were retained only if the reads had an exact TCR constant sequence, and the retained reads were trimmed to 150 nt and grouped according to their 12-nt molecular barcodes. Reads in each barcode group were sub-clustered using a 15% Levenshtein threshold, and a quality-weighted consensus sequence was built for each RNA molecule. Non-functional sequences were filtered out, along with any lower-count sequence sitting one edit away from another sequence. Barcode sub-clusters with fewer than 20% of the maximum read count were removed, based on fitting two negative binomial distributions. The public reads were reanalyzed by TCRdb: fastp trimming at Q25, MiXCR alignment, in-frame beta chains only. A single entry per CDR3 protein holds the most common genes and DNA from its merged rows. TCRdb, not the original authors, processed these V and J calls. The sample table lists approximately 500,000 distinct CDR3 sequences, about a fifth of them with a count of one. The ten largest make up approximately 0.84% of the sample.

The CDR3 measures 15 amino acids from cysteine to phenylalanine. Only the CDR3 part of the read is kept: 45 bases, read in frame from the first base. V is clipped by 4 bases and J by 2 bases, and the sequence between their germline boundaries is 12 bases long. Via the germline V gene (reference sequence), CDR1 is SEHNR and CDR2 FQNEAQ. Libraries of naive CD8 T cells were generated from roughly 21,000 to 960,000 sorted cells, with 10%, 30% or 50% of the purified RNA used. Naive CD8 T cells, defined as CD8+CD4-CCR7+CD45RA+, were FACS-sorted into RLT Plus buffer on a BD FACSAria II. Around 10 TCR copies' worth of Jurkat RNA were spiked into about 20,000-1,100,000 naive CD8 T cell samples to test detection sensitivity. CD8 T cells were enriched using RosetteSep CD8+ T Cell Enrichment Cocktail and Ficoll-Paque, and the enriched cells then underwent ACK red cell lysis.

Sample: naive CD8+ T cells from blood, with Jurkat cell RNA spiked in. Per the publication, the cell subset or site label means: FACS-sorted CD8+CD4-CCR7+CD45RA+ naive T cells. Rearrangement joined TRBV7-9 to TRBJ1-3; the D gene is possibly TRBD1, with 6 bases matching. This TCR came from a human donor in good health. Some libraries in this study had Jurkat cell RNA spiked in. In nucleotide form, the sequence is TGTGCCAGCAGCTGGAACAGGGAGGCTGGAAACACCATATATTTT. The resulting protein is CASSWNREAGNTIYF.